This is a list of T cell receptor beta chains from one sample in a study of blood T cell repertoires in COVID-19. Sequencing used immunoSEQ multiplex PCR; TCRdb keeps in-frame clones, though not all of them. The sample records approximately 110,000 clones, around 90% being singletons. Sample: peripheral blood. These receptors came from a woman aged 50 to 60 with active or convalescent COVID-19. Both conserved end residues are part of each CDR3. The D gene is left open where the match is weak. Some rows have no size entry. The others give once, few or many, or a class for an expanded clone.

j_call: TRBJ1-2; d_call: -; v_call: TRBV10-3; clone_size: -; cdr3_aa: CAISETNDLGYTF; cdr3_nt: TGTGCCATCAGTGAGACTAACGACCTTGGCTACACCTTC
j_call: TRBJ1-4; d_call: -; v_call: TRBV2; clone_size: -; cdr3_aa: CASIKGGEKLFF; cdr3_nt: TGTGCCAGCATTAAAGGCGGGGAAAAACTGTTTTTT
j_call: TRBJ2-2; d_call: TRBD2; v_call: TRBV7-8; clone_size: -; cdr3_aa: CAWLNVSGTNTGELFF; cdr3_nt: TGTGCCTGGCTCAACGTTAGCGGGACTAACACCGGGGAGCTGTTTTTT
j_call: TRBJ2-7; d_call: -; v_call: TRBV5-6; clone_size: -; cdr3_aa: CASSLASYEQYF; cdr3_nt: TGTGCCAGCAGCTTGGCGTCCTACGAGCAGTACTTC
j_call: TRBJ1-4; d_call: TRBD1; v_call: TRBV6-6; clone_size: -; cdr3_aa: CASSYYGTGSSEKLFF; cdr3_nt: TGTGCCAGCAGTTACTACGGGACAGGGTCTAGTGAAAAACTGTTTTTT
j_call: TRBJ2-7; d_call: -; v_call: TRBV7-9; clone_size: -; cdr3_aa: CASSLGSATLSYEQYF; cdr3_nt: TGTGCCAGCAGCTTAGGTTCTGCTACTCTCTCCTACGAGCAGTACTTC
j_call: TRBJ2-2; d_call: TRBD2; v_call: TRBV19; clone_size: -; cdr3_aa: CASSPKGGLLSTGELFF; cdr3_nt: TGTGCCAGTAGCCCCAAGGGAGGGCTCCTTAGCACCGGGGAGCTGTTTTTT
j_call: TRBJ2-5; d_call: TRBD2; v_call: TRBV5-4; clone_size: -; cdr3_aa: CASRREKLETQYF; cdr3_nt: TGTGCCAGCAGGCGGGAGAAGTTGGAGACCCAGTACTTC
j_call: TRBJ2-5; d_call: TRBD1; v_call: TRBV5-1; clone_size: -; cdr3_aa: CASSTQPGQGQETQYF; cdr3_nt: TGCGCCAGCAGCACTCAGCCGGGACAGGGGCAAGAGACCCAGTACTTC
j_call: TRBJ2-7; d_call: -; v_call: TRBV2; clone_size: -; cdr3_aa: CASSGDPAGTFYEQYF; cdr3_nt: TGTGCCAGCAGTGGAGACCCAGCGGGGACATTCTACGAGCAGTACTTC
j_call: TRBJ1-1; d_call: -; v_call: TRBV16; clone_size: -; cdr3_aa: CASSPSRAAPAFF; cdr3_nt: TGTGCCAGCAGCCCCTCGCGGGCGGCGCCAGCTTTCTTT
j_call: TRBJ1-2; d_call: TRBD1; v_call: TRBV30; clone_size: -; cdr3_aa: CAWSVYQGVRYGYTF; cdr3_nt: TGTGCCTGGAGTGTATATCAGGGGGTTCGCTATGGCTACACCTTC
j_call: TRBJ2-7; d_call: -; v_call: TRBV12-3/TRBV12-4; clone_size: -; cdr3_aa: CASSLIGAYEQYF; cdr3_nt: TGTGCCAGCAGCCTCATAGGGGCCTACGAGCAGTACTTC
j_call: TRBJ1-2; d_call: -; v_call: TRBV6-2/TRBV6-3; clone_size: few; cdr3_aa: CASSPLRGKYGYTF; cdr3_nt: TGTGCCAGCAGTCCCCTTCGAGGGAAATATGGCTACACCTTC
j_call: TRBJ2-2; d_call: -; v_call: TRBV5-1; clone_size: -; cdr3_aa: CASTEGVTHTGELFF; cdr3_nt: TGCGCCAGCACGGAGGGAGTAACCCACACCGGGGAGCTGTTTTTT
j_call: TRBJ1-5; d_call: -; v_call: TRBV20-1; clone_size: -; cdr3_aa: CSAAEDQPQHF; cdr3_nt: TGCAGTGCTGCCGAGGATCAGCCCCAGCATTTT
j_call: TRBJ2-3; d_call: TRBD2; v_call: TRBV3-1/TRBV3-2; clone_size: -; cdr3_aa: CASSLGTSGRPGDTQYF; cdr3_nt: TGTGCCAGCAGCCTCGGGACTAGCGGGAGGCCCGGAGATACGCAGTATTTT
j_call: TRBJ1-2; d_call: -; v_call: TRBV7-2; clone_size: -; cdr3_aa: CASSFRGYYTF; cdr3_nt: TGTGCCAGCAGCTTTCGCGGGTACTACACCTTC
j_call: TRBJ2-1; d_call: -; v_call: TRBV2; clone_size: -; cdr3_aa: CASSESRENEQFF; cdr3_nt: TGTGCCAGCAGTGAATCTAGAGAGAATGAGCAGTTCTTC
j_call: TRBJ2-1; d_call: TRBD2; v_call: TRBV15; clone_size: -; cdr3_aa: CATSQTSGAYNEQFF; cdr3_nt: TGTGCCACCAGCCAGACTAGCGGGGCCTACAATGAGCAGTTCTTC
j_call: TRBJ2-5; d_call: TRBD2; v_call: TRBV18; clone_size: -; cdr3_aa: CASSPGFSGETQYF; cdr3_nt: TGTGCCAGCTCACCGGGATTTAGCGGGGAGACCCAGTACTTC
j_call: TRBJ1-1; d_call: -; v_call: TRBV27; clone_size: few; cdr3_aa: CATSLGRNTEAFF; cdr3_nt: TGTGCCACCAGTCTTGGGCGGAACACTGAAGCTTTCTTT
j_call: TRBJ1-1; d_call: -; v_call: TRBV10-3; clone_size: -; cdr3_aa: CAISVEGYTEAFF; cdr3_nt: TGTGCCATCAGTGTTGAGGGTTACACTGAAGCTTTCTTT
j_call: TRBJ2-5; d_call: TRBD1; v_call: TRBV6-5; clone_size: -; cdr3_aa: CASRGTGRETQYF; cdr3_nt: TGTGCCAGCAGGGGGACAGGTCGTGAGACCCAGTACTTC
j_call: TRBJ1-5; d_call: -; v_call: TRBV28; clone_size: -; cdr3_aa: CASRPQYSNQPQHF; cdr3_nt: TGTGCCAGCAGGCCTCAGTATAGCAATCAGCCCCAGCATTTT
j_call: TRBJ2-1; d_call: -; v_call: TRBV28; clone_size: -; cdr3_aa: CASTRDNEQFF; cdr3_nt: TGTGCCAGCACACGGGACAATGAGCAGTTCTTC
j_call: TRBJ2-1; d_call: TRBD2; v_call: TRBV19; clone_size: -; cdr3_aa: CASRGLAGVPNNEQFF; cdr3_nt: TGTGCCAGTAGAGGACTAGCGGGAGTTCCGAACAATGAGCAGTTCTTC
j_call: TRBJ2-7; d_call: TRBD2; v_call: TRBV19; clone_size: -; cdr3_aa: CASSIVGAGAREQYF; cdr3_nt: TGTGCCAGTAGTATAGTAGGGGCGGGAGCTCGGGAGCAGTACTTC
j_call: TRBJ1-1; d_call: -; v_call: TRBV7-9; clone_size: -; cdr3_aa: CASSFGGNTEAFF; cdr3_nt: TGTGCCAGCAGCTTCGGGGGGAACACTGAAGCTTTCTTT
j_call: TRBJ2-3; d_call: -; v_call: TRBV15; clone_size: -; cdr3_aa: CATSPNGDTQYF; cdr3_nt: TGTGCCACCAGCCCGAACGGAGATACGCAGTATTTT
j_call: TRBJ2-7; d_call: -; v_call: TRBV11-2; clone_size: -; cdr3_aa: CASSPQGVHEQYF; cdr3_nt: TGTGCCAGCAGCCCCCAGGGTGTACACGAGCAGTACTTC
j_call: TRBJ1-6; d_call: -; v_call: TRBV5-4; clone_size: -; cdr3_aa: CASSPDSSSYNSPLHF; cdr3_nt: TGTGCCAGCAGCCCCGACAGTAGCTCCTATAATTCACCCCTCCACTTT
j_call: TRBJ2-7; d_call: TRBD1; v_call: TRBV5-1; clone_size: -; cdr3_aa: CASSFTGGSSSYEQYF; cdr3_nt: TGCGCCAGCAGCTTTACAGGGGGCTCTAGCTCCTACGAGCAGTACTTC
j_call: TRBJ2-7; d_call: TRBD1; v_call: TRBV4-2; clone_size: few; cdr3_aa: CASSQGNGQGSYEQYF; cdr3_nt: TGTGCCAGCAGCCAAGGTAACGGACAGGGGTCCTACGAGCAGTACTTC
j_call: TRBJ1-3; d_call: -; v_call: TRBV4-2; clone_size: once; cdr3_aa: CASSPDRVYSGNTIYF; cdr3_nt: TGTGCCAGCAGCCCTGATCGGGTCTACTCTGGAAACACCATATATTTT
j_call: TRBJ2-1; d_call: -; v_call: TRBV28; clone_size: -; cdr3_aa: CASRLGRGEQFF; cdr3_nt: TGTGCCAGCAGACTAGGCCGAGGTGAGCAGTTCTTC
j_call: TRBJ2-1; d_call: TRBD1; v_call: TRBV18; clone_size: -; cdr3_aa: CASSPPGTENYNEQFF; cdr3_nt: TGTGCCAGCTCACCTCCGGGGACAGAGAATTACAATGAGCAGTTCTTC